The clone carrying this T cell receptor (beta chain) was counted at least ten times. The V end was cut by 1 base, the J end by 4 bases, with 14 bases between. CDR1 is SGHNT and CDR2 is YYREEE in the germline V gene (reference sequence). This CDR3 contains 15 residues. The data were taken from a study of T cells after yellow fever vaccination. 5'RACE template switching produced TCR cDNA carrying a universal primer site and UMIs. Using its own MiXCR run on the 5' RACE reads, TCRdb lists one record per CDR3 protein. The sample includes 250,000 or so distinct CDR3 sequences, roughly 4% of them seen just once.

This TCR was recovered from a man aged 18 to 30 who received the YFV17D yellow fever vaccine. The V and J genes are TRBV5-4 and TRBJ2-5, with D hard to call. Specimen: PBMCs, collected 15 days after the yellow fever booster vaccination. CDR3 sequence reads: CASSLNGGWLETQYF. The CDR3 DNA reads TGTGCCAGCAGCTTGAACGGCGGATGGTTAGAGACCCAGTACTTC.